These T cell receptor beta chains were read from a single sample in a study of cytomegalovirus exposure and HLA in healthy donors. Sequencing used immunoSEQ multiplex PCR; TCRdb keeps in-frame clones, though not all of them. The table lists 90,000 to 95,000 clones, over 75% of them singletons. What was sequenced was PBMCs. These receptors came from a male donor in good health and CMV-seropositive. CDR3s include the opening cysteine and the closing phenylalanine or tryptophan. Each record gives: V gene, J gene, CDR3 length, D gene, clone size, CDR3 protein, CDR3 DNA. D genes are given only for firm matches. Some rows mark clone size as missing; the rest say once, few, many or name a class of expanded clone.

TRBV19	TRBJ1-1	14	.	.	CASSIGGPNTEAFF	TGTGCCAGTAGTATCGGGGGGCCGAACACTGAAGCTTTCTTT
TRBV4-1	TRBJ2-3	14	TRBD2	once	CASSQRTSADTQYF	TGCGCCAGCAGCCAGAGGACTAGCGCCGATACGCAGTATTTT
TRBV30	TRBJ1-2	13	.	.	CAWGRGDRNGYTF	TGTGCCTGGGGGAGGGGGGATCGGAATGGCTACACCTTC
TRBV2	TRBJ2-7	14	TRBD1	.	CASRDRGFSYEQYF	TGTGCCAGCCGGGACAGGGGGTTTTCCTACGAGCAGTACTTC
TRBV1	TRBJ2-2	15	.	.	CTDYSGGANTGELFF	TGCACCGACTATTCAGGGGGCGCGAACACCGGGGAGCTGTTTTTT
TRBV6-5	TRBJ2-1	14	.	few	CASSGRLDAHEQFF	TGTGCCAGCTCGGGGAGGTTGGACGCCCATGAGCAGTTCTTC
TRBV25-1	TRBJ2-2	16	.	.	CASSEVTGINTGELFF	TGTGCCAGCAGTGAAGTTACAGGGATAAACACCGGGGAGCTGTTTTTT
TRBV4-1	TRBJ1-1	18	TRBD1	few	CASSQGGGQGSMNTEAFF	TGCGCCAGCAGCCAAGGTGGAGGACAGGGCTCCATGAACACTGAAGCTTTCTTT
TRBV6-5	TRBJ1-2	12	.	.	CASSYQNYGYTF	TGTGCCAGCAGTTACCAAAACTATGGCTACACCTTC
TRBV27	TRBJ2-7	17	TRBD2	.	CASSSLLKPGLADEQYF	TGTGCCAGCAGTTCCCTACTTAAACCGGGACTAGCGGACGAGCAGTACTTC
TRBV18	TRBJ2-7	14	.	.	CASSPRARVNEQYF	TGTGCCAGCTCACCACGGGCCAGGGTTAACGAGCAGTACTTC
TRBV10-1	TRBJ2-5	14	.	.	CASSERSREVTQYF	TGCGCCAGCAGTGAGAGAAGCAGGGAGGTGACCCAGTACTTC